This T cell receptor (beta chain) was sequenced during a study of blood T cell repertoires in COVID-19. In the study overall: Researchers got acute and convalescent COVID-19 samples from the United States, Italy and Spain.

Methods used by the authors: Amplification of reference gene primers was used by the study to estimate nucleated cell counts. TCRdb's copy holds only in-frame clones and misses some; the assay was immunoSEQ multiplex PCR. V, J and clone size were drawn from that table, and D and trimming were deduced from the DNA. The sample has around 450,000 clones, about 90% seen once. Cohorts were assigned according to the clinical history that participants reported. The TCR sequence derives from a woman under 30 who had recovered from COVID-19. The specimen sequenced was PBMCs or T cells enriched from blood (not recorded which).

The CDR3 DNA follows: TGTGCCACCAGGCTACCGGGACAGGGGGCCACAGATACGCAGTATTTT. It encodes CATRLPGQGATDTQYF. V is TRBV15 and J is TRBJ2-3, with 12 bases fitting TRBD1. CDR3 length equals 16 residues. Germline CDR1 is LNHNV and CDR2 is YYDKDF (reference sequence). V shed 6 bases and J 2 bases; nucleotides not matched to a gene: 6. Variable domain in full (rest from reference TRBV15 and TRBJ2-3): DAMVIQNPRYQVTQFGKPVTLSCSQTLNHNVMYWYQQKSSQAPKLLFHYYDKDFNNEADTPDNFQSRRPNTSFCFLDIRSPGLGDTAMYLCATRLPGQGATDTQYFGPGTRLTVL.